The 14 T cell receptor beta chains given below trace back to one sample, sequenced in a study of T cells in tumors after PD-1 blockade. The repertoire was sequenced with immunoSEQ multiplex PCR; TCRdb's copy has only in-frame clones and lacks some. The sample lists several thousand clones; 62% were seen once. Documented time point: second of two post-therapy site-matched biopsies roughly eight weeks apart. The sequencing used tumor tissue, collected after anti-PD-1 treatment. Every receptor here comes from a human donor with basal cell carcinoma.

The chain has TRBV7-8 and TRBJ1-2; the D gene is possibly TRBD1 (5 bases). The CDR3 contains 12 residues. Germline CDR1 reads SGHVS; CDR2 reads FQNEAQ. Deletions cut 5 bases from V and 7 bases from J, with 11 bases between. CDR3 region: CASSPDGGGYTF. The DNA for the CDR3 is TGTGCCAGCAGCCCTGATGGGGGTGGCTACACCTTC.

As DNA, the CDR3 is TGTGCCAGCAGCCCGGGACTAGCGGGGGAAAACACCGGGGAGCTGTTTTTT. Translating gives CASSPGLAGENTGELFF. The gene calls are TRBV7-9 and TRBJ2-2; 14 bases are a match to TRBD2. Trimming took 5 bases from V and 2 from J; bases not matched to a gene: 4. CDR3 length equals 17 residues. Germline V gene data show CDR1 as SEHNR and CDR2 as FQNEAQ (reference sequence).

The rearrangement joins TRBV7-9 to TRBJ2-5; either TRBD1 or TRBD2 may fit D (6 bases each). The CDR3 extends over 15 amino acids. Per the germline V gene, CDR1 is SEHNR and CDR2 is FQNEAQ (reference sequence). V was cut by 6 bases and J by 5 bases, with 19 bases left in between. CDR3 nucleotide sequence: TGTGCCAGCAGTCTTAGGTGGGGGGCGCAGGAGACCCAGTACTTC. This gives the protein CASSLRWGAQETQYF.

The V gene is TRBV2, the J gene TRBJ1-5; 9 bases are shared with TRBD1. Germline values: CDR1 SNHLY, CDR2 FYNNEI. The CDR3 extends over 15 amino acids. Trimming cost V 4 bases and J 4 bases; bases outside gene matches: 5. The CDR3 nucleotides are TGTGCCAGCAGTGGAGCACAGGGGGCAAATCAGCCCCAGCATTTT. Its translation is CASSGAQGANQPQHF.

This chain connects TRBV5-6 to TRBJ1-6, with D possibly being TRBD1 (6 bases). Germline V CDR1 and CDR2: SGHDT, YYEEEE. Trimming left V 1 base short and J 0 bases short, with 11 bases between. The CDR3 consists of 17 residues. The CDR3 loop is CASSLRGSSSYNSPLHF. CDR3 nucleotide sequence: TGTGCCAGCAGCTTGAGGGGGTCTAGCTCCTATAATTCACCCCTCCACTTT.

The chain carries TRBV28 and TRBJ2-1, with TRBD2 identical over 13 bases. The germline V gene has CDR1 MDHEN and CDR2 SYDVKM. After removal of 3 bases from V and 6 bases from J, the junction contained 2 bases not matched to a gene. CDR3 length equals 15 residues. The CDR3 region is CASSFTSGGANEQFF. The CDR3 bases are TGTGCCAGCAGTTTTACTAGCGGGGGGGCCAATGAGCAGTTCTTC.

The chain is built from TRBV2 and TRBJ2-6, with 14 bases identical to TRBD2. From germline, CDR1 is SNHLY and CDR2 FYNNEI. This CDR3 spans 17 amino acids. Trimming took 8 bases from V and 4 from J; bases not matched to a gene: 7. The CDR3 bases are TGTGCCAGCCGAGGACTAGCGGGGGGTTACGGGGCCAACGTCCTGACTTTC. Its translation is CASRGLAGGYGANVLTF.

This clone was observed a single time. V is TRBV7-8 and J is TRBJ1-1; TRBD1 might be the D (6 bases). Germline loops: CDR1 SGHVS, CDR2 FQNEAQ. The CDR3 runs to 14 residues. V lost 1 base, J lost 3 bases, and 9 bases lay in between. DNA for the CDR3: TGTGCCAGCAGCTTAGGGGGGCTGGACACTGAAGCTTTCTTT. Translation: CASSLGGLDTEAFF.

The J gene is TRBJ2-3, the V gene TRBV3-1 (or the pseudogene TRBV3-2); no definite D call. The CDR3 extends over 16 amino acids. The germline V gene has CDR1 LGHDT and CDR2 YNNKEL (reference sequence). V was clipped by 3 bases and J by 5 bases, with 18 bases between them. Written as DNA, the CDR3 is TGTGCCAGCAGCCACAGCAATCCTGTCATGCAAGATACGCAGTATTTT. Translating it yields CASSHSNPVMQDTQYF.

In this sample, this clone turned up a few times. V and J are TRBV7-9 and TRBJ2-1; 11 bases are a match to TRBD2. This CDR3 spans 14 amino acids. V was clipped by 2 bases and J by 7 bases; unmatched bases: 1. The germline V gene has CDR1 SEHNR and CDR2 FQNEAQ (reference sequence). CDR3 loop: CASSLTSGGNEQFF. The CDR3 bases are TGTGCCAGCAGCTTAACTAGCGGGGGTAATGAGCAGTTCTTC.

This rearrangement joins TRBV5-1 to TRBJ1-1; unclear D gene. The V and J ends lost 4 bases and 1 base respectively, with 11 bases between them. CDR3 length: 14 residues. Germline CDR1 and CDR2: SGHRS and YFSETQ. For the CDR3, the DNA is TGCGCCAGCAGCGGCTCGTCCTGGAACACTGAAGCTTTCTTT. This encodes CASSGSSWNTEAFF.

The V gene is TRBV6-1, the J gene TRBJ2-7; D is unclear. Germline loops: CDR1 MNHNS, CDR2 SASEGT. The V and J ends lost 2 bases and 4 bases respectively, with 9 bases between them. The CDR3 covers 13 residues. Here the CDR3 DNA reads TGTGCCAGCAGTGAATTTGTGGGTTACGAGCAGTACTTC. Translation gives CASSEFVGYEQYF.

V usage is TRBV5-5 and J usage is TRBJ1-1, with D unclear. Deletions cut 0 bases from V and 8 bases from J, with 14 bases between. The germline CDR1 and CDR2 sequences are SGHKS and YYEKEE (reference sequence). This CDR3 is 14 amino acids long. The CDR3 DNA is TGTGCCAGCAGCTTGGAGGGAACCGGCTTCGAAGCTTTCTTT. Translating it yields CASSLEGTGFEAFF.

The V and J genes are TRBV7-2 and TRBJ2-5; 9 positions match TRBD2. This CDR3 is built from 16 residues. The germline CDR1 and CDR2 sequences are SGHTA and FQGNSA. The trim removed 1 base at V and 5 bases at J, leaving 8 bases unmatched. CDR3 nucleotide sequence: TGTGCCAGCAGCTTAGGCGGCGGGGGGGCATACGAGACCCAGTACTTC. Protein: CASSLGGGGAYETQYF.